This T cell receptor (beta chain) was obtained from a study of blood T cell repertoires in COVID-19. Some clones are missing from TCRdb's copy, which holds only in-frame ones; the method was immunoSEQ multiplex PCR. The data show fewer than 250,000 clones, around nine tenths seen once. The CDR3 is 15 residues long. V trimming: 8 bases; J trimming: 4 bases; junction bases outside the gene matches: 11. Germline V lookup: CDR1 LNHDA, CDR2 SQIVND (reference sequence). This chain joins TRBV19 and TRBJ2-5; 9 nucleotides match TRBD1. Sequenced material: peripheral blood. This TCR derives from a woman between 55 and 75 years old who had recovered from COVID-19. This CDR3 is CASYDPGQGGETQYF. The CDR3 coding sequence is TGTGCCAGTTACGATCCGGGACAGGGAGGAGAGACCCAGTACTTC.